Listed below are T cell receptor beta chains from one sample, sequenced in a study of T cells after yellow fever vaccination. Each CDR3 protein gets one entry after TCRdb re-called the 5' RACE reads with MiXCR. The table includes about 150,000 distinct CDR3 sequences, 5% to 8% detected once. The source was CD4+ T cells sorted from PBMCs, collected 10 days after the yellow fever booster vaccination. The receptors stem from a man aged 25 to 40 who received the YFV17D yellow fever vaccine. The conserved cysteine and the conserved F or W are not part of the CDR3 here. The order of the fields is clone size, V gene, CDR3 protein. Size is omitted from some rows. Given values are once, few, many or a class for expanded clones.

few	TRBV20-1	SARRAGARTNYEQY
many	TRBV7-6	ASSLAPGSYNEQF
many	TRBV20-1	SADHRLTYEAF
many	TRBV15	ATSRDGAYNEQF
.	TRBV20-1	SAGGGGGLDNSPLH
few	TRBV7-2	ASSLVHSTDTQY
.	TRBV4-3	ASSQDGGIKTQY
many	TRBV6-2/TRBV6-3	ASSWRETSYEQY
.	TRBV3-1	ASSQEGGSSTDTQY
few	TRBV29-1	SVVGRTDTQY
many	TRBV7-2	ASSLTRYEQY
.	TRBV18	ASSLNSDLYEQY
many	TRBV7-2	ASSLAGAGYNEQF
.	TRBV4-3	ASSQRGAGTSTDTQY
once	TRBV10-2	ASSEQGNQPQH
few	TRBV20-1	SALNEQDSYEQY
many	TRBV5-1	ASSFSTYEQY
many	TRBV4-3	ASSQDQGRGPLGGYT
many	TRBV7-2	ASSFGSSYEQY